These 22 T cell receptor beta chains were sequenced from one sample in a study of OX40 agonist ivuxolimab in advanced cancers. Sequencing was performed with immunoSEQ multiplex PCR; in TCRdb, only in-frame clones are kept and a portion is missing. The table lists around 80,000 clones, 65% to 90% of them singletons. The sample consisted of CD4+ or CD8+ T cells sorted from blood, taken in a trial of the OX40 agonist ivuxolimab. The receptors stem from an adult with an advanced solid tumor such as melanoma, head and neck, liver or kidney cancer.

The chain uses TRBV12-5 and TRBJ1-1; D possibly corresponds to TRBD1 (5 bases). The ends were cut back, 11 bases at V and 1 base at J, with 8 bases in the middle. The CDR3 extends over 11 amino acids. Looked up from germline, CDR1 is LGHNT and CDR2 is FRNRAP. In nucleotides, the CDR3 is TGTGCTGGGGGGGAGAACACTGAAGCTTTCTTT. This sequence encodes CAGGENTEAFF.

Here the CDR3 reads CASSLVSGTSSRDEQFF. The DNA of the CDR3 is TGTGCCAGCAGCTTAGTGAGCGGGACCTCCTCGCGCGATGAGCAGTTCTTC. This chain links TRBV7-2 with TRBJ2-1; 7 nucleotides agree with TRBD2. J lost 8 bases, V lost 1 base, and 14 bases had no gene match. The CDR3 totals 17 residues. CDR1 SGHTA and CDR2 FQGNSA come from the germline V gene.

This chain links TRBV11-2 with TRBJ2-1; 8 bases fit TRBD1. The CDR3 has 14 amino acids. The junction had 11 bases not matched to a gene; V was cut back by 7 bases and J by 9 bases. Germline V CDR1 and CDR2: SGHAT, FQNNGV. The CDR3 bases are TGTGCCAGCACCTTCACAGGGGGTCTTATTGAGCAGTTCTTC. Protein: CASTFTGGLIEQFF. Full variable domain (remainder filled in from reference TRBV11-2 and TRBJ2-1): EAGVAQSPRYKIIEKRQSVAFWCNPISGHATLYWYQQILGQGPKLLIQFQNNGVVDDSQLPKDRFSAERLKGVDSTLKIQPAKLEDSAVYLCASTFTGGLIEQFFGPGTRLTVL.

The CDR3: CASSLGDRGLNKDTQYF. In nucleotides, the CDR3 is TGTGCCAGCAGCTTAGGCGACAGGGGCCTTAATAAAGATACGCAGTATTTT. The J gene is TRBJ2-3, the V gene TRBV7-9, with TRBD1 matching 8 bases. Trimming cost V 1 base and J 5 bases; bases outside gene matches: 11. CDR1 SEHNR and CDR2 FQNEAQ come from the germline V gene (reference sequence). This CDR3 is 17 amino acids long.

The chain employs TRBV9 and TRBJ1-2, with 8 positions matching TRBD1. The CDR3 extends over 13 amino acids. Looked up from germline, CDR1 is SGDLS and CDR2 is YYNGEE. Trimming took 1 base from V and 7 from J; bases not matched to a gene: 3. The CDR3 DNA follows: TGTGCCAGCAGCGTACTGACAGGGGTTGGCTACACCTTC. Protein product: CASSVLTGVGYTF.

This chain joins TRBV19 and TRBJ2-7; 7 bases align to TRBD2. CDR1 and CDR2 (germline): LNHDA, SQIVND (reference sequence). Germline trimming cut 3 bases from V and 6 bases from J; bases unmatched to any gene: 11. This CDR3 is built from 15 residues. CDR3 nucleotide sequence: TGTGCCAGTAGTATGGGTTTAAGTAGCGGGCTCGAGCAGTACTTC. This translates into CASSMGLSSGLEQYF.

V and J are TRBV7-8 and TRBJ1-3; D not certain. The CDR3 spans 13 residues. Per germline, CDR1 SGHVS and CDR2 FQNEAQ. The V gene lost 0 bases and the J gene lost 11 bases, with 11 bases spanning the gap. The CDR3 is CASSLAAERSIYF. The CDR3 region has the DNA TGTGCCAGCAGCTTAGCAGCCGAGCGGTCCATATATTTT.

This chain connects TRBV14 to TRBJ2-3, with D perhaps TRBD1 or TRBD2 (5 bases each). Germline lookup yields CDR1 SGHDN and CDR2 FVKESK. V was trimmed by 1 base and J by 2 bases, leaving 10 bases between them. There are 15 residues in the CDR3. The CDR3 region is CASSQVGVYTDTQYF. The CDR3 DNA follows: TGTGCCAGCAGCCAAGTGGGGGTATACACAGATACGCAGTATTTT.

The chain has TRBV4-3 and TRBJ1-2; D not certain. Germline loops: CDR1 LGHNA, CDR2 YSLEER. This CDR3 comprises 12 residues. V was cut by 1 base and J by 4 bases, with 4 bases left in between. The CDR3, as DNA: TGCGCCAGCAGCCAAGGGACCTATGGCTACACCTTC. This encodes CASSQGTYGYTF.

The chain combines TRBV10-3 with TRBJ2-2, with a tentative D call TRBD1 (6 bases). The germline V and J ends were trimmed by 5 bases and 13 bases, with 14 bases remaining between them. Germline V lookup: CDR1 ENHRY, CDR2 SYGVKD. This CDR3 has 12 residues. The CDR3 DNA sequence: TGTGCCATCAGTCCACAGGGTGGAAGGCTGTTTTTT. Amino acid sequence: CAISPQGGRLFF.

The V and J genes are TRBV7-2 and TRBJ2-1; the D gene is possibly TRBD1 (6 bases). From germline, CDR1 is SGHTA and CDR2 FQGNSA. The CDR3 totals 14 residues. Trimming removed 4 bases at V and 10 bases at J, with 17 bases between. CDR3 sequence reads: CASSSQTGKTEQFF. The CDR3 DNA reads as TGTGCCAGCAGCTCGCAGACAGGTAAGACAGAGCAGTTCTTC.

The J gene is TRBJ1-1, the V gene TRBV4-1; tentatively, D is TRBD1 (6 bases). Germline V CDR1 and CDR2: MGHRA, YSYEKL. V gave up 4 bases and J gave up 0 bases, with 12 bases separating them. This CDR3 contains 15 residues. This chain's CDR3 is CASSLGQLLNTEAFF. The CDR3 DNA follows: TGCGCCAGCAGCCTAGGACAGTTACTGAACACTGAAGCTTTCTTT.

The chain carries TRBV30 and TRBJ1-2, with D perhaps TRBD1 (6 bases). Trimming left V 7 bases short and J 5 bases short, with 14 bases between. The CDR3 consists of 12 residues. CDR1 is GTSNPN, CDR2 SVGIG, per germline (reference sequence). The CDR3 is CAFYPGTYGYTF. CDR3 in DNA: TGTGCCTTTTACCCCGGGACATATGGCTACACCTTC.

V usage is TRBV19 and J usage is TRBJ1-6; D perhaps matches TRBD1 (5 bases). Trimming pared 3 bases from V and 7 bases from J, leaving 13 bases between. From germline, CDR1 is LNHDA and CDR2 SQIVND (reference sequence). The CDR3 contains 15 residues. The CDR3 loop reads CASSMGTGRNSPLHF. The CDR3 nucleotides read TGTGCCAGTAGTATGGGGACGGGGAGAAATTCACCCCTCCACTTT. The full variable domain, completed using reference TRBV19 and TRBJ1-6, is DGGITQSPKYLFRKEGQNVTLSCEQNLNHDAMYWYRQDPGQGLRLIYYSQIVNDFQKGDIAEGYSVSREKKESFPLTVTSAQKNPTAFYLCASSMGTGRNSPLHFGNGTRLTVT.

This rearrangement joins TRBV2 to TRBJ2-2, with D tentatively TRBD1 (6 bases). Germline loops: CDR1 SNHLY, CDR2 FYNNEI. CDR3 length equals 15 residues. V lost 6 bases, J lost 0 bases, and 11 bases lay in between. CDR3 DNA: TGTGCCAGCAGGACGACAGGCACGAACACCGGGGAGCTGTTTTTT. Its protein is CASRTTGTNTGELFF.

This chain links TRBV6-5 with TRBJ2-1; D is uncertain. Germline values: CDR1 MNHEY, CDR2 SVGAGI. V lost 6 bases and J 5 bases, leaving 8 bases between the germline ends. The CDR3 is made up of 12 amino acids. CDR3 amino acids: CASRRLNNEQFF. CDR3 DNA: TGTGCCAGCAGACGGTTAAACAATGAGCAGTTCTTC.

Regarding this clone: Other DNA variants within this sample encode the same CDR3. The genes are TRBV27 and TRBJ2-2, with D possibly being TRBD1 or TRBD2 (5 bases each). There are 16 residues in the CDR3. CDR1 is MNHEY, CDR2 SMNVEV, per germline (reference sequence). The germline V and J ends were trimmed by 2 bases and 1 base, with 11 bases remaining between them. CDR3 amino acids: CASSLGGTVNTGELFF. CDR3 coding DNA: TGTGCCAGCAGTTTAGGTGGGACCGTGAACACCGGGGAGCTGTTTTTT.

The CDR3 coding sequence is TGTGCCAGCAGATCCGATCGGTGGAGACAGGGAACAGATACGCAGTATTTT. This sequence encodes CASRSDRWRQGTDTQYF. The chain carries TRBV11-2 and TRBJ2-3; 7 nucleotides align to TRBD1. The CDR3 has 17 residues. Germline CDR1 is SGHAT and CDR2 is FQNNGV. Losses at the gene ends were 6 bases for V and 3 bases for J; bases not matched to a gene: 15.

This clone was counted a single time. The chain is built from TRBV29-1 and TRBJ2-1; D is unclear. CDR3 length equals 12 residues. Germline V gene lookup returns CDR1 SQVTM and CDR2 ANQGSEA. Between the trimmed V and J ends, which lost 2 bases and 7 bases, there was a span of 9 bases. The CDR3 loop is CSVETVQNEQFF. Here the CDR3 DNA reads TGCAGCGTTGAAACGGTCCAGAATGAGCAGTTCTTC.

On this clone: An end of the junction differs from the germline gene, which may be a read error. V and J are TRBV7-7 and TRBJ2-2; no definite D call. CDR1 is SSHAT, CDR2 FNYEAQ, per germline (reference sequence). The CDR3 totals 14 residues. The CDR3 DNA reads as TGTGCTAGCAGCTCGAACACAGTCACCGGGGAGCTGTTTTTT. This gives the protein CASSSNTVTGELFF.

This clone was counted a few times. V and J are TRBV19 and TRBJ2-7, with TRBD2 matching 10 bases. CDR1 is LNHDA and CDR2 is SQIVND in the germline V gene (reference sequence). This CDR3 comprises 17 residues. The V gene end was trimmed by 7 bases and the J gene end by 5 bases; junction bases not matched to a gene: 17. The CDR3 DNA reads as TGTGCCAGTAATGCCGGGGGGGCTAGCGGGAGAAGAAACGAGCAGTACTTC. Amino acid sequence: CASNAGGASGRRNEQYF.

The count of this clone is one. This chain connects TRBV11-3 to TRBJ2-5, with 8 bases lining up with TRBD2. Germline V lookup: CDR1 SGHNT, CDR2 YENEEA. This CDR3 has 18 amino acids. The ends lost 5 bases at V and 4 bases at J; junction bases unmatched: 18. Here the CDR3 DNA reads TGTGCCAGCAGCCACTTGGCCTTTTACGAAGCGGGGGCAGAGACCCAGTACTTC. Amino acid sequence: CASSHLAFYEAGAETQYF.